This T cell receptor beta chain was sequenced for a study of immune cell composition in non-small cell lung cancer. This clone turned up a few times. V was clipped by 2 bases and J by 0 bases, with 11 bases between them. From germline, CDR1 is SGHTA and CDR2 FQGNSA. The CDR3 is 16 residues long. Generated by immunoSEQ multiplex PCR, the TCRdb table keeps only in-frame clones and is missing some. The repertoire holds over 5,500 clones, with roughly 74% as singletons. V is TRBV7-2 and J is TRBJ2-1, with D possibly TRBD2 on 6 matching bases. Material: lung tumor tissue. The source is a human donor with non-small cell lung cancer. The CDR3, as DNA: TGTGCCAGCAGCTTATTGGGCGGGGTCTCCTACAATGAGCAGTTCTTC. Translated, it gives CASSLLGGVSYNEQFF.